Shown below are 2 T cell receptor beta chains from a single sample sequenced in a study of control samples from healthy donors and cancer patients. Method: immunoSEQ multiplex PCR; TCRdb's copy keeps in-frame clones and lacks some. Of some 130,000 clones in the sample, roughly nine tenths are singletons; the top ten hold around 9%. The sequenced material came from blood. Receptor source: a young woman in good health.

V usage is TRBV29-1 and J usage is TRBJ1-1; D is possibly TRBD1 (6 bases). Germline assignment: CDR1 SQVTM and CDR2 ANQGSEA. The CDR3 loop spans 14 amino acids. V shed 6 bases and J shed 4 bases, with 18 bases lying between them. The CDR3 spells CSVRYGGAVTEAFF. As DNA, the CDR3 is TGCAGCGTACGTTATGGGGGGGCGGTCACTGAAGCTTTCTTT.

The rearrangement joins TRBV28 to TRBJ2-1, with D possibly matching TRBD2 (6 bases). The CDR3 consists of 16 residues. CDR1 MDHEN and CDR2 SYDVKM come from the germline V gene. V was shortened by 5 bases and J by 5 bases, with 19 bases between the two germline ends. CDR3 coding DNA: TGTGCCAGCAGTCCCTATAGACTAGGACCTAACAATGAGCAGTTCTTC. It encodes CASSPYRLGPNNEQFF.